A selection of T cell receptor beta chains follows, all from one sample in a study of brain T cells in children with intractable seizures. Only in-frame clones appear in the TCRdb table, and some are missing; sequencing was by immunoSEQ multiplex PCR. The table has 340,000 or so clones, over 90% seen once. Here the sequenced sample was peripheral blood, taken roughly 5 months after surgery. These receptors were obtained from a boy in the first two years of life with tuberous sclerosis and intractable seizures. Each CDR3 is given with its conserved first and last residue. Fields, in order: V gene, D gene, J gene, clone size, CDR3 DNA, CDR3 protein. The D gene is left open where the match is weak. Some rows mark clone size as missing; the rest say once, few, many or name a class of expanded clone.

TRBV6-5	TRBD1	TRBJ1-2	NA	TGTGCCAGCAGTCTTCGCGGAGGGGGCCTTTATGGCTACACCTTC	CASSLRGGGLYGYTF
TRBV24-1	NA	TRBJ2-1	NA	TGTGCCACCAGTGAGCCGACTTTAAGGAATGAGCAGTTCTTC	CATSEPTLRNEQFF
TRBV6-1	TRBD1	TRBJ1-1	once	TGTGCCAGCAGTGACCAGACAGGGGTGAACACTGAAGCTTTCTTT	CASSDQTGVNTEAFF
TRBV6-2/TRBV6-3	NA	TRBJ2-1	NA	TGTGCCAGCAGCCCAATCGGTGATGAGCAGTTCTTC	CASSPIGDEQFF
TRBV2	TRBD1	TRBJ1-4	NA	TGTGCCAGCAGTCGGGGCACAGGGGGTGGGGGTAAACTGTTTTTT	CASSRGTGGGGKLFF
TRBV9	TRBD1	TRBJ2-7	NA	TGTGCCAGATCGGGACAGGGCTCCTACGAGCAGTACTTC	CARSGQGSYEQYF
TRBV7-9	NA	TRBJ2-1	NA	TGTGCCAGCAGCTTAGCTATTTCTCCAGGGCCCTTCAATGAGCAGTTCTTC	CASSLAISPGPFNEQFF
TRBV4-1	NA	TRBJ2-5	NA	TGCGCCAGCAGCCAACGAGAGACCCAGTACTTC	CASSQRETQYF
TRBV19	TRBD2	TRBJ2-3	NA	TGTGCCAGTAGTATTTCGGTCGGGGGGGCTAGTACAGATACGCAGTATTTT	CASSISVGGASTDTQYF
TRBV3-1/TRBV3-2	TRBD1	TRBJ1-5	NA	TGTGCCAGCAGCCCCGGACAGGGGGTGGTTCAGCCCCAGCATTTT	CASSPGQGVVQPQHF
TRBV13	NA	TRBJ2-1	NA	TGTGCCAGCAGCCTCGGCCCCGGGCGGAATGAGCAGTTCTTC	CASSLGPGRNEQFF
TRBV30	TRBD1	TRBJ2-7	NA	TGTGCCTGGGCCACCGGGACAGGGGCCTACGAGCAGTACTTC	CAWATGTGAYEQYF
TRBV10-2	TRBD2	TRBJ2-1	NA	TGCGCCAGCAGTGAGTCGCCAGCGGGAGTGAATCTCAATGAGCAGTTCTTC	CASSESPAGVNLNEQFF
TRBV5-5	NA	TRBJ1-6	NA	TGTGCCAGCAGCTTTGGGTCCTATAATTCACCCCTCCACTTT	CASSFGSYNSPLHF
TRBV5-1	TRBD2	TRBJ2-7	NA	TGCGCCAGCAGCTTGGCGGGGGGCTCCTACGAGCAGTACTTC	CASSLAGGSYEQYF
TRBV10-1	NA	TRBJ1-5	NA	TGCGCCAGCAGGCGGGGCAGGGTGGTGAATCAGCCCCAGCATTTT	CASRRGRVVNQPQHF
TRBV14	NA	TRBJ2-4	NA	TGTGCCAGCAGCGAAGGACTCAAAAACATTCAGTACTTC	CASSEGLKNIQYF
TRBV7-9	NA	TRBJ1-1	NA	TGTGCCAGCAGCTTAGGGCTTGGCACTGAAGCTTTCTTT	CASSLGLGTEAFF
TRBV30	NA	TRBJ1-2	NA	TGTGCCTGGAGTCCGGACATATACGCTGGCTACACCTTC	CAWSPDIYAGYTF
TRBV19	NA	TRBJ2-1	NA	TGTGCCAGTAGTATTACTGAGACGTCCTACAATGAGCAGTTCTTC	CASSITETSYNEQFF
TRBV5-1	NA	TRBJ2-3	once	TGCGCCAGCAGCTGCGGGCGGGGCGGCACAGATACGCAGTATTTT	CASSCGRGGTDTQYF
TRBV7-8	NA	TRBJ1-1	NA	TGTGCCAGCAGCTTAGGCCAAGCGAACACTGAAGCTTTCTTT	CASSLGQANTEAFF
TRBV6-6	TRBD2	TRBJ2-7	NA	TGTGCCAGCAGCCCGGGACTAGCGGGAGGGCCGGGGGAGCAGTACTTC	CASSPGLAGGPGEQYF
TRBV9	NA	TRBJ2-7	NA	TGTGCCAGCAGCGCACAATCCGGTGGTTTACCCTACGAGCAGTACTTC	CASSAQSGGLPYEQYF
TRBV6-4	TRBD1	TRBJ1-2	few	TGTGCCAGCGGGACAGGGTATGGCTACACCTTC	CASGTGYGYTF
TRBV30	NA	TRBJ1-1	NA	TGTGCCTGGAGGTCGACGCTCGGGGGACACAGGAACACTGAAGCTTTCTTT	CAWRSTLGGHRNTEAFF
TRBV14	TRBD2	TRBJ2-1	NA	TGTGCCAGCAGCTCAATCAGCGGGAGGGCCCGGAATGAGCAGTTCTTC	CASSSISGRARNEQFF
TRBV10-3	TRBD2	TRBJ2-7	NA	TGTGCCATCAGTGAGGTCGGGGGGTGGTACGAGCAGTACTTC	CAISEVGGWYEQYF
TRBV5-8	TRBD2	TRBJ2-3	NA	TGTGCCAGCAGTTTACTAGCGGGAGGGACAGATACGCAGTATTTT	CASSLLAGGTDTQYF
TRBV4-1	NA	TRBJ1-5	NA	TGCGCCAGCAGCCAAGAACGAAGGGCGGAGCAGCCCCAGCATTTT	CASSQERRAEQPQHF
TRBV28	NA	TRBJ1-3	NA	TGTGCCAGCAGGTCGGACGGCGAAGGAAACACCATATATTTT	CASRSDGEGNTIYF
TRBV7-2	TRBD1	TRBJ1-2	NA	TGTGCCACCTCATTGGGTACAGGGGGCGGCTACACCTTC	CATSLGTGGGYTF